The 9 T cell receptor beta chains reported below all come from one sample, sequenced in a study of blood T cell repertoires in COVID-19. The repertoire was sequenced with immunoSEQ multiplex PCR; TCRdb's copy has only in-frame clones and lacks some. The sample shows approximately 360,000 clones, around 89% of them seen only once. Sequenced sample: PBMCs or T cells enriched from blood (not recorded which). These receptors were obtained from a young woman with acute COVID-19.

J is TRBJ2-2 and V is TRBV19; D possibly corresponds to TRBD1 (6 bases). Trimming took off 7 bases at V and 0 bases at J, with 12 bases between the two ends. The CDR3 consists of 15 residues. The germline CDR1 and CDR2 sequences are LNHDA and SQIVND (reference sequence). The CDR3 DNA is TGTGCCAGTATGGTGAGGGGGACGAACACCGGGGAGCTGTTTTTT. Its protein product is CASMVRGTNTGELFF.

J is TRBJ2-7 and V is TRBV7-9; D possibly corresponds to TRBD2 (6 bases). Germline-derived CDR1 and CDR2 are SEHNR and FQNEAQ (reference sequence). V was trimmed by 4 bases and J by 3 bases, leaving 13 bases between them. CDR3 size: 14 residues. The CDR3 sequence: CASSSTGTGYEQYF. In DNA, the CDR3 is TGTGCCAGCAGCTCAACCGGGACTGGCTACGAGCAGTACTTC.

This clone was observed a few times. This rearrangement joins TRBV28 to TRBJ2-2; TRBD1 matches 11 bases. CDR3 length equals 17 residues. The trim removed 5 bases at V and 3 bases at J, leaving 8 bases unmatched. CDR1 is MDHEN and CDR2 is SYDVKM in the germline V gene. This CDR3 is CASSTPDRGQDTGELFF. CDR3 in DNA: TGTGCCAGCAGTACCCCGGACAGGGGGCAGGACACCGGGGAGCTGTTTTTT.

The chain is built from TRBV4-1 and TRBJ1-2; possible D gene TRBD1, 5 bases. The germline gives CDR1 MGHRA, CDR2 YSYEKL. V was clipped by 4 bases and J by 4 bases, with 10 bases between them. The CDR3 is 13 residues long. CDR3 sequence (DNA): TGCGCCAGCAGCCGGGGACTTGGCTATGGCTACACCTTC. The encoded protein is CASSRGLGYGYTF.

The CDR3 region has the DNA TGTGCCAGCAGTGAAAGGCAGGGGTGGGGTAGCAATCAGCCCCAGCATTTT. Protein product: CASSERQGWGSNQPQHF. V gene TRBV6-1 combines with J gene TRBJ1-5, with D tentatively TRBD1 (6 bases). V was trimmed by 2 bases and J by 0 bases, leaving 14 bases between them. The CDR3 length is 17 residues. The germline V gene has CDR1 MNHNS and CDR2 SASEGT.

This clone was picked up one time. The V call is TRBV12-3 or TRBV12-4, the J call TRBJ1-5, with a tentative D call TRBD1 (5 bases). The CDR3 totals 12 residues. V lost 5 bases and J 5 bases, leaving 7 bases between the germline ends. The CDR3 DNA sequence: TGTGCCAGCAGTCCCAGGGATCAGCCCCAGCATTTT. This codes for CASSPRDQPQHF.

The rearrangement joins TRBV18 to TRBJ1-2, with 8 nucleotides matching TRBD1. The CDR3 contains 17 residues. Germline CDR1 reads KGHSH; CDR2 reads LQKENI. The junction had 10 bases not matched to a gene; V was cut back by 0 bases and J by 4 bases. The CDR3 is CASSPPDWTGRGYGYTF. The DNA of the CDR3 is TGTGCCAGCTCACCACCGGATTGGACAGGGAGAGGCTATGGCTACACCTTC.

V and J are TRBV25-1 and TRBJ2-7, with TRBD1 identical over 9 bases. Trimming took 6 bases from V and 1 from J; bases not matched to a gene: 4. This CDR3 region has 14 residues. CDR1 and CDR2 from the germline V gene are MGHDK and SYGVNS. The CDR3 protein is CASRRTGASYEQYF. The CDR3 DNA follows: TGTGCCAGCAGAAGGACAGGGGCGTCCTACGAGCAGTACTTC.

This rearrangement joins TRBV29-1 to TRBJ1-1; the D is unclear. Germline-derived CDR1 and CDR2 are SQVTM and ANQGSEA. V was trimmed by 7 bases and J by 3 bases, leaving 15 bases between them. The CDR3 totals 13 residues. As DNA, the CDR3 is TGCAGCGCACATGTAGGCGGTTACACTGAAGCTTTCTTT. Amino acids: CSAHVGGYTEAFF. The variable domain in full, completed from reference TRBV29-1 and TRBJ1-1, reads SAVISQKPSRDICQRGTSLTIQCQVDSQVTMMFWYRQQPGQSLTLIATANQGSEATYESGFVIDKFPISRPNLTFSTLTVSNMSPEDSSIYLCSAHVGGYTEAFFGQGTRLTVV.